This T cell receptor beta chain was identified in a study of T cells in Graves' hyperthyroidism and ophthalmopathy. General study findings and limits: Blood held most thyroid clonotypes expanded above 0.001 frequency. A model of 13 V-J pairs discriminated ophthalmopathy from stable hyperthyroidism.

Out of roughly 9.1 ml of fresh peripheral blood came the PBMCs. V was clipped by 3 bases and J by 1 base, with 13 bases between them. CDR1 and CDR2 (germline): KGHSH, LQKENI. CDR3 length: 16 residues. TCR beta CDR3 regions were amplified from RNA transcripts. TCR CDR3 underwent first-round RT-PCR with the HTBI primer set. TCRdb re-called the multiplex PCR reads with MiXCR, one entry per CDR3 protein. The repertoire holds roughly 350,000 distinct CDR3 sequences, with 14% as singletons. Comments on this clonotype: What it recognizes is unknown.

The TCR comes from a woman between 25 and 40 years old with Graves' hyperthyroidism. This chain uses TRBV18 with TRBJ2-4, with a possible D match to TRBD1 (5 bases). Sequencing used blood. The CDR3 is CASSPPPGNAKNIQYF. Here the CDR3 DNA reads TGTGCCAGCTCACCCCCCCCAGGGAATGCCAAAAACATTCAGTACTTC.